A selection of T cell receptor beta chains follows, all from one sample in a study of technical replicates of blood from a handful of donors. This table comes from immunoSEQ multiplex PCR, and its TCRdb copy is limited to in-frame clones, with some not included. The sample records 50,000 or so clones, about 93% being singletons. The material sequenced was PBMCs. The receptor set was obtained from a human donor in good health. Some clones in this sample may be carry-over from other donors' samples. CDR3s include the opening cysteine and the closing phenylalanine or tryptophan. D genes are given only for firm matches. The size of a clone is reported for some rows only, either as once, few or many, or as a class for expanded clones.

v_call: TRBV7-8
j_call: TRBJ1-2
d_call: .
clone_size: .
cdr3_nt: TGTGCCAGCAGCTTTGATGGGAGAACGAACTATGGCTACACCTTC
cdr3_aa: CASSFDGRTNYGYTF

v_call: TRBV23-1
j_call: TRBJ1-5
d_call: .
clone_size: once
cdr3_nt: TGCGCCAGCAGTCACCAGTGGGCCAGCCCCGATAGCAATCAGCCCCAGCATTTT
cdr3_aa: CASSHQWASPDSNQPQHF

v_call: TRBV14
j_call: TRBJ2-1
d_call: TRBD2
clone_size: .
cdr3_nt: TGTGCCAGCAGCCAACAACTAGCGGGAGCCTACAATGAGCAGTTCTTC
cdr3_aa: CASSQQLAGAYNEQFF

v_call: TRBV13
j_call: TRBJ2-5
d_call: TRBD2
clone_size: .
cdr3_nt: TGTGCCAGCAGCCCGCCCTCGTCGCGGGGGGGCCGTTATGGAGAGACCCAGTACTTC
cdr3_aa: CASSPPSSRGGRYGETQYF

v_call: TRBV7-9
j_call: TRBJ1-2
d_call: .
clone_size: .
cdr3_nt: TGTGCCAGCAGCTTAATAAGGCAGGCGCACTATGGCTACACCTTC
cdr3_aa: CASSLIRQAHYGYTF

v_call: TRBV11-2
j_call: TRBJ2-6
d_call: .
clone_size: .
cdr3_nt: TGTGCCAGCAGCCTAACTCAGGGGTCGACCTCTGGGGCCAACGTCCTGACTTTC
cdr3_aa: CASSLTQGSTSGANVLTF

v_call: TRBV5-1
j_call: TRBJ2-1
d_call: TRBD2
clone_size: medium-sized
cdr3_nt: TGCGCCAGCAGCTCTAGCGGGGGATACAATGAGCAGTTCTTC
cdr3_aa: CASSSSGGYNEQFF

v_call: TRBV19
j_call: TRBJ2-4
d_call: .
clone_size: once
cdr3_nt: TGTGCCAGTAGTGACGACCAGGGGAGCGGCATTCAGTACTTC
cdr3_aa: CASSDDQGSGIQYF

v_call: TRBV11-2
j_call: TRBJ2-7
d_call: .
clone_size: .
cdr3_nt: TGTGCCAGCAGCTTAGGCTCCGGTTGGTCCTACGAGCAGTACTTC
cdr3_aa: CASSLGSGWSYEQYF

v_call: TRBV5-5
j_call: TRBJ1-4
d_call: .
clone_size: .
cdr3_nt: TGTGCCAGCAGCTTGAGGTTTTCAGGGAAAGAAAAACTGTTTTTT
cdr3_aa: CASSLRFSGKEKLFF

v_call: TRBV4-1
j_call: TRBJ1-1
d_call: .
clone_size: .
cdr3_nt: TGCGCCAGCAGCCAAGGGGCGAACAGTTACACTGAAGCTTTCTTT
cdr3_aa: CASSQGANSYTEAFF

v_call: TRBV9
j_call: TRBJ2-7
d_call: .
clone_size: .
cdr3_nt: TGTGCCAGCAGCGCACCAGGGAGGTTGGACTTC
cdr3_aa: CASSAPGRLDF

v_call: TRBV5-1
j_call: TRBJ2-3
d_call: TRBD1
clone_size: once
cdr3_nt: TGCGCCAGCAGCGGGGGACAGGGGCGGACAGATACGCAGTATTTT
cdr3_aa: CASSGGQGRTDTQYF

v_call: TRBV5-1
j_call: TRBJ2-5
d_call: TRBD1
clone_size: .
cdr3_nt: TGCGCCAGCAGCGTCGGGACAGCAGAGACCCAGTACTTC
cdr3_aa: CASSVGTAETQYF

v_call: TRBV5-1
j_call: TRBJ1-1
d_call: TRBD1
clone_size: .
cdr3_nt: TGCGCCAGCAGCGGACAGGGCGGGGAAGCTTTCTTT
cdr3_aa: CASSGQGGEAFF

v_call: TRBV29-1
j_call: TRBJ2-5
d_call: TRBD1
clone_size: .
cdr3_nt: TGCAGCGAAGCTAGGGGACAGGGAGAGACCCAGTACTTC
cdr3_aa: CSEARGQGETQYF

v_call: TRBV5-1
j_call: TRBJ2-2
d_call: TRBD1
clone_size: .
cdr3_nt: TGCGCCAGCAGCACCAGACAGGGGGCTAACGGGGAGCTGTTTTTT
cdr3_aa: CASSTRQGANGELFF

v_call: TRBV11-2
j_call: TRBJ2-7
d_call: .
clone_size: once
cdr3_nt: TGTGCCAGCTCGGGTTACGAGCAGTACTTC
cdr3_aa: CASSGYEQYF

v_call: TRBV5-4
j_call: TRBJ2-2
d_call: TRBD2
clone_size: .
cdr3_nt: TGTGCCAGCAGCCAAACCGGGACTAGGGCCTTCAGGGAGCTGTTTTTT
cdr3_aa: CASSQTGTRAFRELFF

v_call: TRBV7-2
j_call: TRBJ2-7
d_call: .
clone_size: .
cdr3_nt: TGTGCCAGCAGCTTAGACAGGGGAGGTCACGAGCAGTACTTC
cdr3_aa: CASSLDRGGHEQYF

v_call: TRBV10-3
j_call: TRBJ2-3
d_call: TRBD2
clone_size: .
cdr3_nt: TGTGCCATCAGTGCGGGGGGTACGCAGTATTTT
cdr3_aa: CAISAGGTQYF

v_call: TRBV14
j_call: TRBJ2-5
d_call: .
clone_size: .
cdr3_nt: TGTGCCAGCAGCCGGGGGGGCGCCGGGGAGACCCAGTACTTC
cdr3_aa: CASSRGGAGETQYF

v_call: TRBV6-5
j_call: TRBJ2-1
d_call: .
clone_size: .
cdr3_nt: TGTGCCAGCAGTAGGGGTCAGGCCTACAATGAGCAGTTCTTC
cdr3_aa: CASSRGQAYNEQFF

v_call: TRBV10-3
j_call: TRBJ1-6
d_call: .
clone_size: .
cdr3_nt: TGTGCCATCAGTGACAGGGATAATTCACCCCTCCACTTT
cdr3_aa: CAISDRDNSPLHF

v_call: TRBV18
j_call: TRBJ1-3
d_call: .
clone_size: .
cdr3_nt: TGTGCCAGCTCACTGGCAAACACTGCGGACACCATATATTTT
cdr3_aa: CASSLANTADTIYF

v_call: TRBV7-9
j_call: TRBJ2-7
d_call: TRBD2
clone_size: few
cdr3_nt: TGTGCCAGCAGCTTAGCGGCGGGAGCCGGCTACGAGCAGTACTTC
cdr3_aa: CASSLAAGAGYEQYF

v_call: TRBV25-1
j_call: TRBJ1-5
d_call: .
clone_size: .
cdr3_nt: TGTGCCAGCACCTCGGCAGGGGATCAGCCCCAGCATTTT
cdr3_aa: CASTSAGDQPQHF

v_call: TRBV9
j_call: TRBJ1-6
d_call: .
clone_size: .
cdr3_nt: TGTGCCAGCAGCGTCAATGAGGGTAATTCACCCCTCCACTTT
cdr3_aa: CASSVNEGNSPLHF

v_call: TRBV4-1
j_call: TRBJ2-5
d_call: TRBD2
clone_size: .
cdr3_nt: TGCGCCAGCAGCCAGGGTCAGGGAGGGGAGACCCAGTACTTC
cdr3_aa: CASSQGQGGETQYF

v_call: TRBV21-1
j_call: TRBJ2-7
d_call: .
clone_size: few
cdr3_nt: TGTGCCAGCAGGAAGTGGGGGGGGGAGCAGTACTTC
cdr3_aa: CASRKWGGEQYF